Listed below are T cell receptor beta chains from one sample, sequenced in a study of control samples from healthy donors and cancer patients. Sequenced by immunoSEQ multiplex PCR; TCRdb stores in-frame clones only, minus some. In the table there are about 160,000 clones, 90% to 95% of which are singletons. Sequenced input: PBMCs. These receptors all stem from a man in his sixties with colorectal cancer. CDR3s include the opening cysteine and the closing phenylalanine or tryptophan. A D gene is named only where the DNA matches it firmly. Size values are once, few and many counts, or a class for expanded clones, and some rows have none.

j_gene	len	abundance	d_gene	v_gene	CDR3aa	CDR3nt
TRBJ1-4	14	NA	TRBD1	TRBV3-1/TRBV3-2	CASSRGTGDEKLFF	TGTGCCAGCAGCCGAGGGACAGGGGATGAAAAACTGTTTTTT
TRBJ2-1	18	NA	NA	TRBV6-4	CASSDSIMAAHSYNEQFF	TGTGCCAGCAGTGACTCGATAATGGCAGCCCACTCCTACAATGAGCAGTTCTTC
TRBJ1-1	15	NA	TRBD1	TRBV7-6	CASSVRTGMNTEAFF	TGTGCCAGCAGCGTCCGGACAGGGATGAACACTGAAGCTTTCTTT
TRBJ1-2	14	NA	TRBD1	TRBV5-1	CASSLAQGDYGYTF	TGCGCCAGCAGCTTGGCACAGGGGGATTATGGCTACACCTTC
TRBJ1-2	12	NA	NA	TRBV3-1/TRBV3-2	CASSGGGDSYTF	TGTGCCAGCAGCGGTGGGGGGGACAGCTACACCTTC
TRBJ2-1	16	once	TRBD2	TRBV7-8	CASSFRAGATYNEQFF	TGTGCCAGCAGCTTCCGAGCGGGGGCCACCTACAATGAGCAGTTCTTC
TRBJ1-3	15	NA	NA	TRBV2	CASTELGAGGNTIYF	TGTGCCAGCACCGAGTTGGGGGCGGGAGGAAACACCATATATTTT
TRBJ1-1	15	NA	NA	TRBV7-2	CASSLVGRGRTEAFF	TGTGCCAGCAGCTTAGTGGGCAGGGGACGGACTGAAGCTTTCTTT
TRBJ2-1	15	NA	TRBD2	TRBV19	CASPLLAGGHNEQFF	TGTGCCAGTCCACTTCTAGCGGGGGGCCACAATGAGCAGTTCTTC
TRBJ1-1	15	once	NA	TRBV19	CASSIVPSMNTEAFF	TGTGCCAGTAGTATAGTTCCCAGTATGAACACTGAAGCTTTCTTT
TRBJ2-5	15	NA	NA	TRBV28	CASSFRRERQETQYF	TGTGCCAGCAGTTTCCGGCGGGAAAGACAAGAGACCCAGTACTTC
TRBJ1-3	12	NA	NA	TRBV10-1	CASSESSDTIYF	TGCGCCAGCAGTGAGTCGTCGGACACCATATATTTT
TRBJ1-2	14	NA	NA	TRBV19	CASSISSGNYGYTF	TGTGCCAGTAGTATCTCCAGTGGTAACTATGGCTACACCTTC
TRBJ1-4	15	once	NA	TRBV6-5	CASRRWRQRDEKLFF	TGTGCCAGCAGGCGGTGGAGGCAGCGAGATGAAAAACTGTTTTTT
TRBJ2-1	17	NA	TRBD2	TRBV18	CASSPSRVASGGNEQFF	TGTGCCAGCTCACCAAGTCGGGTGGCTAGCGGGGGTAATGAGCAGTTCTTC
TRBJ2-3	12	NA	NA	TRBV9	CASSVDRDTQYF	TGTGCCAGCAGCGTAGATAGGGATACGCAGTATTTT
TRBJ1-6	15	NA	TRBD1	TRBV11-2	CASSIRQGKASPLHF	TGTGCCAGCAGCATACGACAGGGGAAAGCTTCACCCCTCCACTTT
TRBJ2-1	16	NA	TRBD2	TRBV5-4	CASTTVTSGGYNEQFF	TGTGCCAGCACCACCGTTACTAGCGGGGGTTACAATGAGCAGTTCTTC
TRBJ1-5	15	NA	NA	TRBV27	CASSPKWDSNQPQHF	TGTGCCAGCAGTCCTAAGTGGGATAGCAATCAGCCCCAGCATTTT
TRBJ2-5	14	few	TRBD1	TRBV5-1	CASSRGQTQETQYF	TGCGCCAGCAGCCGGGGACAGACCCAAGAGACCCAGTACTTC
TRBJ2-2	13	NA	NA	TRBV28	CASSPSDPGELFF	TGTGCCAGCAGTCCGTCAGACCCCGGGGAGCTGTTTTTT
TRBJ1-3	21	NA	TRBD1	TRBV30	CAWSVTGRQGARGGSGNTIYF	TGTGCCTGGAGTGTAACCGGAAGACAGGGGGCACGCGGCGGATCTGGAAACACCATATATTTT
TRBJ2-7	14	NA	NA	TRBV10-2	CASSSPGLSYEQYF	TGCGCCAGCAGCTCTCCGGGTCTTTCCTACGAGCAGTACTTC
TRBJ2-5	14	once	NA	TRBV10-3	CAIRPTGNQETQYF	TGTGCCATCAGACCGACAGGTAACCAAGAGACCCAGTACTTC
TRBJ1-1	15	NA	NA	TRBV19	CASSISGSGNTEAFF	TGTGCCAGTAGTATCTCGGGGAGCGGGAACACTGAAGCTTTCTTT
TRBJ2-7	12	NA	NA	TRBV10-3	CAISRTVGEQYF	TGTGCCATCAGTAGGACCGTCGGGGAGCAGTACTTC
TRBJ2-5	12	NA	TRBD1	TRBV28	CASGRGPETQYF	TGTGCCAGCGGCAGGGGGCCGGAGACCCAGTACTTC
TRBJ2-5	15	NA	TRBD1	TRBV11-2	CASSLVSGQGRKEYF	TGTGCCAGCAGCTTAGTATCTGGACAGGGGCGTAAGGAGTACTTC
TRBJ2-5	13	once	TRBD1	TRBV19	CASSGNRGETQYF	TGTGCCAGTAGTGGTAACAGGGGAGAGACCCAGTACTTC
TRBJ2-7	15	NA	TRBD1	TRBV7-2	CASSPRTGAPLEQYF	TGTGCCAGCAGCCCCCGGACAGGGGCCCCCTTGGAGCAGTACTTC
TRBJ2-3	17	once	NA	TRBV18	CASSPGDGPLGTDTQYF	TGTGCCAGCTCACCGGGTGACGGGCCTCTAGGCACAGATACGCAGTATTTT
TRBJ1-1	13	NA	NA	TRBV24-1	CATKGQANTEAFF	TGTGCCACCAAAGGACAAGCGAACACTGAAGCTTTCTTT
TRBJ2-3	15	NA	NA	TRBV29-1	CSVEDSAPGTDTQYF	TGCAGCGTTGAAGATTCAGCGCCTGGCACAGATACGCAGTATTTT
TRBJ1-1	14	NA	TRBD1	TRBV3-1/TRBV3-2	CASSRTGMNTEAFF	TGTGCCAGCAGTCGGACAGGGATGAACACTGAAGCTTTCTTT
TRBJ1-1	15	once	TRBD1	TRBV4-1	CASSQFGDSLIEAFF	TGCGCCAGCAGCCAGTTCGGGGACAGTTTAATTGAAGCTTTCTTT
TRBJ2-5	15	NA	TRBD2	TRBV7-2	CASSPELAGKETQYF	TGTGCCAGCAGCCCCGAGTTAGCGGGGAAAGAGACCCAGTACTTC
TRBJ2-5	14	NA	TRBD2	TRBV7-9	CASSSPGGQETQYF	TGTGCCAGCAGCTCCCCGGGAGGACAAGAGACCCAGTACTTC
TRBJ2-3	15	NA	TRBD1	TRBV27	CASRGDRGPADTQYF	TGTGCCAGCAGGGGGGACAGGGGGCCCGCAGATACGCAGTATTTT
TRBJ1-1	13	NA	NA	TRBV2	CASGDGGPTEAFF	TGTGCCAGCGGGGACGGGGGACCCACTGAAGCTTTCTTT
TRBJ1-2	13	NA	NA	TRBV6-5	CASRHVPGDGYTF	TGTGCCAGCAGGCATGTCCCAGGGGACGGCTACACCTTC
TRBJ2-7	16	NA	NA	TRBV7-2	CASSLALTGVGYEQYF	TGTGCCAGCAGCTTAGCGCTGACGGGGGTAGGTTACGAGCAGTACTTC
TRBJ2-7	15	NA	NA	TRBV7-8	CASSLSPGSNYEQYF	TGTGCCAGCAGCTTAAGTCCGGGGTCTAACTACGAGCAGTACTTC
TRBJ2-2	13	NA	NA	TRBV7-2	CASSLERSGELFF	TGTGCCAGCAGCTTAGAGAGAAGCGGGGAGCTGTTTTTT
TRBJ1-2	12	NA	NA	TRBV9	CASSNQGHGYTF	TGTGCCAGCAGCAACCAGGGCCATGGCTACACCTTC
TRBJ1-5	15	NA	NA	TRBV7-9	CASSLGIYSNQPQHF	TGTGCCAGCAGCTTAGGGATTTATAGCAATCAGCCCCAGCATTTT
TRBJ2-3	12	NA	NA	TRBV18	CASSPYTDTQYF	TGTGCCAGCTCACCATACACAGATACGCAGTATTTT
TRBJ2-2	15	NA	NA	TRBV5-1	CASRPSGVNTGELFF	TGCGCCAGCAGGCCCTCCGGGGTAAACACCGGGGAGCTGTTTTTT
TRBJ2-3	17	NA	TRBD2	TRBV7-9	CASSSPVASGGGDTQYF	TGTGCCAGCAGCTCTCCGGTCGCTAGCGGGGGTGGGGATACGCAGTATTTT
TRBJ2-5	11	NA	NA	TRBV20-1	CSARAQETQYF	TGCAGTGCTCGGGCTCAAGAGACCCAGTACTTC
TRBJ2-3	13	few	NA	TRBV4-1	CASSRTSTDTQYF	TGCGCCAGCAGCCGGACTAGCACAGATACGCAGTATTTT
TRBJ1-1	17	NA	NA	TRBV11-2	CASSLDWGSGMNTEAFF	TGTGCCAGCAGCTTAGATTGGGGGTCGGGGATGAACACTGAAGCTTTCTTT
TRBJ1-2	12	NA	TRBD1	TRBV27	CASSYQGGGYTF	TGTGCCAGCAGTTACCAGGGGGGAGGCTACACCTTC
TRBJ2-3	15	NA	TRBD2	TRBV6-6	CASNIRAGNTDTQYF	TGTGCCAGCAACATTCGAGCGGGGAACACAGATACGCAGTATTTT
TRBJ1-3	16	NA	TRBD1	TRBV4-1	CASSLGQAPTGNTIYF	TGCGCCAGCAGCCTCGGACAGGCCCCAACTGGAAACACCATATATTTT
TRBJ2-7	15	NA	TRBD1	TRBV19	CASSIKGQGAYEQYF	TGTGCCAGTAGTATAAAGGGACAGGGGGCCTACGAGCAGTACTTC
TRBJ2-7	15	NA	NA	TRBV3-1/TRBV3-2	CASSQIDRDVGEQYF	TGTGCCAGCAGCCAAATAGACCGGGACGTTGGGGAGCAGTACTTC
TRBJ2-5	15	few	TRBD1	TRBV10-3	CAISEGQGGQETQYF	TGTGCCATCAGTGAAGGACAGGGGGGACAAGAGACCCAGTACTTC
TRBJ2-1	11	NA	NA	TRBV6-5	CASSYSGEQFF	TGTGCCAGCAGTTACTCAGGCGAGCAGTTCTTC
TRBJ1-2	14	NA	NA	TRBV7-2	CASSFNPLGSGYTF	TGTGCCAGCAGCTTTAACCCACTGGGTAGTGGCTACACCTTC